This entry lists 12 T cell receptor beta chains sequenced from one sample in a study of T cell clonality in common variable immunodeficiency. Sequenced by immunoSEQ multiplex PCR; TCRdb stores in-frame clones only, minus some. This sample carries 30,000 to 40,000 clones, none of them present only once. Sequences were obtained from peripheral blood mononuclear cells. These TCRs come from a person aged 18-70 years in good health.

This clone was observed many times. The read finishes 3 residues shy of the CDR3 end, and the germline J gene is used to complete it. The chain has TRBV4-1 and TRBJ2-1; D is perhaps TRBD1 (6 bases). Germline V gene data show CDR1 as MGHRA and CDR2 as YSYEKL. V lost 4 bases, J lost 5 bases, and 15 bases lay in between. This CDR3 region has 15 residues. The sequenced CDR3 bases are TGCGCCAGCAGCCGGCCTTTAGGACAGAACAATGAG. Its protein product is CASSRPLGQNNE. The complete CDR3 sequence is CASSRPLGQNNEQFF.

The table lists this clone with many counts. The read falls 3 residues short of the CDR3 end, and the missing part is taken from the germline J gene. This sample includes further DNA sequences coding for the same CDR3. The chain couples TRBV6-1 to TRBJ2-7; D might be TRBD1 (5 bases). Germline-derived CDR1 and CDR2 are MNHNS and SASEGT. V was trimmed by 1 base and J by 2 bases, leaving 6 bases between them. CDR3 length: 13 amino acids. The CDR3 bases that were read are TGTGCCAGCAGTGAAGGGACAACCTACGAG. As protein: CASSEGTTYE. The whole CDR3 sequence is CASSEGTTYEQYF.

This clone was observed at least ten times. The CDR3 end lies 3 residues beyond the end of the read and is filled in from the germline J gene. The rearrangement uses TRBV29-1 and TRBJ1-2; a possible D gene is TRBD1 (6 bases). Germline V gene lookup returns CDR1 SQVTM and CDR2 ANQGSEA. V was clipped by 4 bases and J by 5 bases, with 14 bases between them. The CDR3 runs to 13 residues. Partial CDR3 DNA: TGCAGCGTTGTCAGTGGCAGGGGTTATGGC. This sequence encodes CSVVSGRGYG. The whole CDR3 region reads CSVVSGRGYGYTF.

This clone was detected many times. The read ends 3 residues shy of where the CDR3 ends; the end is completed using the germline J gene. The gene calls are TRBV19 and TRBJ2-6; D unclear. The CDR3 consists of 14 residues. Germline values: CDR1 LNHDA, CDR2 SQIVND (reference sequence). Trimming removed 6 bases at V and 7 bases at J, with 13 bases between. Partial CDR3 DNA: TGTGCCAGTAGAAGGGCAGAGGCCGCCAACGTC. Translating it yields CASRRAEAANV. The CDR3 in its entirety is CASRRAEAANVLTF.

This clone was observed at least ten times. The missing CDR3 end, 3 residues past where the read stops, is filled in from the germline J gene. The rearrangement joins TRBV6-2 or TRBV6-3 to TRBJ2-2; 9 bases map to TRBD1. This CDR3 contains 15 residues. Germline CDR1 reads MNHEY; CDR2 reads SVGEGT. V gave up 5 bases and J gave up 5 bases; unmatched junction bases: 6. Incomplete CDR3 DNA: TGTGCCAGCAGTAGCGACAGGGGGGGTACCGGGGAG. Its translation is CASSSDRGGTGE. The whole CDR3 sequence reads CASSSDRGGTGELFF.

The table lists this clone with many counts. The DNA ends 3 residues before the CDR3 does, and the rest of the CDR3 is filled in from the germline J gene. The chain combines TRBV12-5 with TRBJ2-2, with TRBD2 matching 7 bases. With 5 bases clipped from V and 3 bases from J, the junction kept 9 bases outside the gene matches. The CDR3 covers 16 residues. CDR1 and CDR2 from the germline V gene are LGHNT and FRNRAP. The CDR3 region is CASGPQPAGHTGELFF. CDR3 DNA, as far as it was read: TGTGCTAGTGGTCCCCAGCCAGCGGGGCACACCGGGGAG.

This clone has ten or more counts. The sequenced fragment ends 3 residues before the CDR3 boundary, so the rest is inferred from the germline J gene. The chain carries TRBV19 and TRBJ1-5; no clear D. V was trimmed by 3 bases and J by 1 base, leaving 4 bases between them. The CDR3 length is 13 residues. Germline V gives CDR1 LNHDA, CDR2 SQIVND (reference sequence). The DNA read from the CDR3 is TGTGCCAGTAGTATTCAAAGCAATCAGCCC. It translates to CASSIQSNQP. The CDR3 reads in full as CASSIQSNQPQHF.

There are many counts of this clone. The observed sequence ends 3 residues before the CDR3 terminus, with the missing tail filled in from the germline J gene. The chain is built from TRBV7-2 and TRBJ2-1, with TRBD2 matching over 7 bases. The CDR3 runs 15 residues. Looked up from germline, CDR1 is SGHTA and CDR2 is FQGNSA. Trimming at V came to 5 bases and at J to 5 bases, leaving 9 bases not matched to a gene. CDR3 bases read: TGTGCCAGCAGCCCTCCCGGCAGCGGGAACAATGAG. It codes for CASSPPGSGNNE. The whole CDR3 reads CASSPPGSGNNEQFF.

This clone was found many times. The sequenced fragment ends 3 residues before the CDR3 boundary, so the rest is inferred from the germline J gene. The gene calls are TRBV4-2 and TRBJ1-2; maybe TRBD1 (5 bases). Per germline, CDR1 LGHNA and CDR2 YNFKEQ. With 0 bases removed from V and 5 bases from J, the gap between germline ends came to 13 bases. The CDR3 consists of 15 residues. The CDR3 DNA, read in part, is TGTGCCAGCAGCCAAGAGGGGGGATTTGGGTATGGC. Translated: CASSQEGGFGYG. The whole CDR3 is CASSQEGGFGYGYTF.

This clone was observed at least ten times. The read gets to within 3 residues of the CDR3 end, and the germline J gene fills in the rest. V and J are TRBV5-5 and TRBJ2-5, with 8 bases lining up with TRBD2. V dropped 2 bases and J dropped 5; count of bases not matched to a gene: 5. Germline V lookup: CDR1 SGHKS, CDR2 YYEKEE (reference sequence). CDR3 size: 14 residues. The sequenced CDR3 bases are TGTGCCAGCAGCTTACCAGCGGGAGAGGAGACC. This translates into CASSLPAGEET. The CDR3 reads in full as CASSLPAGEETQYF.

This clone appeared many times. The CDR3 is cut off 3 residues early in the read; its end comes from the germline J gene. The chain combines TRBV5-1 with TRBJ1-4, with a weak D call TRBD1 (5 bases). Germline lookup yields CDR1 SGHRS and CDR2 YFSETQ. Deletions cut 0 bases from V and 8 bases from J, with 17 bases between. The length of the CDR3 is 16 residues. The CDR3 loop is CASSLGVLDTREKLFF. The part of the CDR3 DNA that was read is TGCGCCAGCAGCTTGGGGGTCTTGGACACGCGAGAAAAA.

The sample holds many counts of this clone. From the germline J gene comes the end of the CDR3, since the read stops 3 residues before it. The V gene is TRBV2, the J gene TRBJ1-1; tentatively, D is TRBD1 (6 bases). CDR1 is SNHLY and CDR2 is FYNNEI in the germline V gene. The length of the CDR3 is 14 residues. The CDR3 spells CALTAGGANTEAFF. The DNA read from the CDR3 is TGTGCACTGACCGCGGGGGGCGCGAACACTGAA.